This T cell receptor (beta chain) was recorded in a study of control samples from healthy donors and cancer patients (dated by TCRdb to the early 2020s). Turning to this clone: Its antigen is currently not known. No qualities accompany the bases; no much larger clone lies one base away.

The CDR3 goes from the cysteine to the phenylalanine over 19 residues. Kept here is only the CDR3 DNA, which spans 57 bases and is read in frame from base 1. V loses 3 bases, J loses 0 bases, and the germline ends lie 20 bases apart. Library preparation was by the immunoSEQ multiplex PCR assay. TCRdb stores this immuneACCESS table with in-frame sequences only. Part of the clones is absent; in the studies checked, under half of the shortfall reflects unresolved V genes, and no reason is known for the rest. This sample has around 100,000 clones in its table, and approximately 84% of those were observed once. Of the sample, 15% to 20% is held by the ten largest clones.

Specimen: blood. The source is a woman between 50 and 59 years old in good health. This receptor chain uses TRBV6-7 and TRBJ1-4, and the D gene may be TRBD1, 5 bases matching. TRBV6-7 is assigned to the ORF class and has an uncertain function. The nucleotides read TGTGCCAGCAGTTATCTAAGGACAACCAGCAGAACAACTAATGAAAAACTGTTTTTT. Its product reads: CASSYLRTTSRTTNEKLFF.